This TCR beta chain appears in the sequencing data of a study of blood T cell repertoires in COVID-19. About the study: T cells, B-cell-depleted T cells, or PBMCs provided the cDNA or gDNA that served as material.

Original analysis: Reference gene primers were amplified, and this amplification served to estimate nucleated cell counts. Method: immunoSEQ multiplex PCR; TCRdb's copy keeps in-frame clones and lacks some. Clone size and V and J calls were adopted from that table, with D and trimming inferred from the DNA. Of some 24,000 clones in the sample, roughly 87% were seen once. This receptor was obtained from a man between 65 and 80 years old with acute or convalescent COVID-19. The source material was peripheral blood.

The CDR3 protein is CASSIAGTGGYGYTF. In DNA form, the CDR3 reads TGTGCCAGTAGTATCGCCGGGACAGGGGGTTATGGCTACACCTTC. This chain connects TRBV19 to TRBJ1-2, with TRBD1 matching 11 bases. The germline gives CDR1 LNHDA, CDR2 SQIVND (reference sequence). The CDR3 is made up of 15 amino acids. The J segment lost 5 bases and the V segment lost 3 bases, leaving 5 bases of the junction unmatched.